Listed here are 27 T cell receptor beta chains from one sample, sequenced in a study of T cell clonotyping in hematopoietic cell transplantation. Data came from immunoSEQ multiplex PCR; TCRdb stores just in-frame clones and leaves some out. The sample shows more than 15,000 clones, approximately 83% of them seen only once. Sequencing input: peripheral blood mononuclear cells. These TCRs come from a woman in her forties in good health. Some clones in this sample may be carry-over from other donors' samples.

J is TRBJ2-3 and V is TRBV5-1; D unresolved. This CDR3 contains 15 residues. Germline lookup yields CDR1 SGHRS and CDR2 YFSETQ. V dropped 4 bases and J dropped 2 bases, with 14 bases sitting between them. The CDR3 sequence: CASSVAGSNTDTQYF. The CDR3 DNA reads TGCGCCAGCAGCGTCGCCGGGTCCAACACAGATACGCAGTATTTT.

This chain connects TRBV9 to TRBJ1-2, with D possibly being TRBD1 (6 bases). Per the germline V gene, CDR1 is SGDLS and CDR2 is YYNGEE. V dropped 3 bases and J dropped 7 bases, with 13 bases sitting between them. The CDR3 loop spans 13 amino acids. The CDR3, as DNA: TGTGCCAGCAGCGGAGCGTACAGGGCTGGCTACACCTTC. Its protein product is CASSGAYRAGYTF.

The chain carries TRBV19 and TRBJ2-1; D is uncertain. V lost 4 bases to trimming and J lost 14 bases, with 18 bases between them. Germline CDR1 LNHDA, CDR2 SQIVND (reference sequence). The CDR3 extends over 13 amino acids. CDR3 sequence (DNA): TGTGCCAGTAGTAGCTCGTCCCGAAAATTTAAGTTCTTC. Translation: CASSSSSRKFKFF.

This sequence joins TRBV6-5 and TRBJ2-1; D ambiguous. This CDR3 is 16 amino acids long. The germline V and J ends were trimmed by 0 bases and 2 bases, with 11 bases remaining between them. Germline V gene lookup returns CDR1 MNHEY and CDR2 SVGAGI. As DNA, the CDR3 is TGTGCCAGCAGTTACTCTGGCATCAACCCCTACAATGAGCAGTTCTTC. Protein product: CASSYSGINPYNEQFF.

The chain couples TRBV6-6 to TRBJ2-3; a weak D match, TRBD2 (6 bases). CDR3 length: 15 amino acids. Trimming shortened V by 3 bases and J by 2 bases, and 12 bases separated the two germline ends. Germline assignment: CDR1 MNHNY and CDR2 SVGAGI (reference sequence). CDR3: CASSYGGAYTDTQYF. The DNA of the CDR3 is TGTGCCAGCAGTTATGGCGGGGCCTACACAGATACGCAGTATTTT.

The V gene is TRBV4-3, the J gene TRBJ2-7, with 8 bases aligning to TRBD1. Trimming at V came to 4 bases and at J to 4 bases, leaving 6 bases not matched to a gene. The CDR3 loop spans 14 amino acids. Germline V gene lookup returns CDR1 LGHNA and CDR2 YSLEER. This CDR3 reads CASSLWDRRYEQYF. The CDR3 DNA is TGCGCCAGCAGCCTCTGGGACAGGCGGTACGAGCAGTACTTC.

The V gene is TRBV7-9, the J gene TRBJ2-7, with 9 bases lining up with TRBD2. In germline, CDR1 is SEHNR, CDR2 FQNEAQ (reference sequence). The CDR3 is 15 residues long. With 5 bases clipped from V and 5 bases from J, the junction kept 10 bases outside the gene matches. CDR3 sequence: CASSDPSGKGHEQYF. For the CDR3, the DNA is TGTGCCAGCAGCGACCCTAGCGGGAAGGGCCACGAGCAGTACTTC.

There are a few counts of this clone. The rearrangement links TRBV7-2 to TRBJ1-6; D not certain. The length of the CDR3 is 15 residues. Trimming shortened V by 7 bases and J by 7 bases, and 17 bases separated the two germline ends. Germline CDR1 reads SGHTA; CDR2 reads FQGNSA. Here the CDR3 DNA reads TGTGCCAGCAACGATCTAGAACGATCGAATTCACCCCTCCACTTT. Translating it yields CASNDLERSNSPLHF.

The CDR3 here is CASSLGGGREAFF. CDR3 nucleotide sequence: TGCGCCAGCAGCTTGGGGGGCGGGAGAGAAGCTTTCTTT. The rearrangement links TRBV5-1 to TRBJ1-1; perhaps TRBD1 as D (5 bases). Per the germline V gene, CDR1 is SGHRS and CDR2 is YFSETQ. This CDR3 is 13 amino acids long. V gave up 0 bases and J gave up 8 bases, with 11 bases separating them.

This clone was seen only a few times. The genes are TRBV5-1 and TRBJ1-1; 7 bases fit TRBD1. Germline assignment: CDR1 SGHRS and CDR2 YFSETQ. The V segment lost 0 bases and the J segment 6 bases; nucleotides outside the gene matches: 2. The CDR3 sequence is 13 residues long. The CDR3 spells CASSLGGTAEAFF. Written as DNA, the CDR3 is TGCGCCAGCAGCTTGGGAGGGACAGCTGAAGCTTTCTTT.

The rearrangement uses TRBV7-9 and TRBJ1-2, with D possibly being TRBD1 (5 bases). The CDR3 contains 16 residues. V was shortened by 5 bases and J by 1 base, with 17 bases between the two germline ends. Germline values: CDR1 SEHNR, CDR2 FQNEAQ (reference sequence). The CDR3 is CASSPTGAGDNYGYTF. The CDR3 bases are TGTGCCAGCAGCCCCACCGGGGCTGGGGATAACTATGGCTACACCTTC.

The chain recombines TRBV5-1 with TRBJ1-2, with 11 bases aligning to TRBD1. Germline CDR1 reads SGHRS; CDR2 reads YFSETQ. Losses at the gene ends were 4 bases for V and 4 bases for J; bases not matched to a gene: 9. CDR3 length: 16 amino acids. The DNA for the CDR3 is TGCGCCAGCAGCATGGACAGGGGGCGCCCCCTCTATGGCTACACCTTC. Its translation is CASSMDRGRPLYGYTF. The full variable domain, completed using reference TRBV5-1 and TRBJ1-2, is KAGVTQTPRYLIKTRGQQVTLSCSPISGHRSVSWYQQTPGQGLQFLFEYFSETQRNKGNFPGRFSGRQFSNSRSEMNVSTLELGDSALYLCASSMDRGRPLYGYTFGSGTRLTVV.

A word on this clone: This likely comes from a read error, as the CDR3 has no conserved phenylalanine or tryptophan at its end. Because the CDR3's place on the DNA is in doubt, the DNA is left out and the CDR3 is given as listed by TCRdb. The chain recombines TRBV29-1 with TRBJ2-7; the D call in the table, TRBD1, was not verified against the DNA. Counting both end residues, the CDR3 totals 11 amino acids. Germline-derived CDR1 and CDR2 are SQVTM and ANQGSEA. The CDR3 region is CSVEDGTAGIL.

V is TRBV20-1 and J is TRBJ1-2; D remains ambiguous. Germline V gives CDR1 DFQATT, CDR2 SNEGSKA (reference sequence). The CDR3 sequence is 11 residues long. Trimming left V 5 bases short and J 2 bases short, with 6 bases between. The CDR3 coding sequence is TGCAGTGCTGGGCAGAACTATGGCTACACCTTC. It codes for CSAGQNYGYTF.

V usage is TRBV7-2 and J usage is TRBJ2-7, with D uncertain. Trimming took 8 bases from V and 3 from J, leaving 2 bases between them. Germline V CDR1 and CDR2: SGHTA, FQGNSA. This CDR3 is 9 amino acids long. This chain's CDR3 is CASGYEQYF. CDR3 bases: TGTGCCAGCGGCTACGAGCAGTACTTC.

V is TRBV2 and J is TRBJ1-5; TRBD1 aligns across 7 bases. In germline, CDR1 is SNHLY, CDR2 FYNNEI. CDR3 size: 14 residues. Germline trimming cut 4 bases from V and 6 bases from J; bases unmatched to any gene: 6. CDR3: CASSGTGGRQPQHF. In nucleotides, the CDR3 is TGTGCCAGCAGTGGGACAGGTGGGCGTCAGCCCCAGCATTTT.

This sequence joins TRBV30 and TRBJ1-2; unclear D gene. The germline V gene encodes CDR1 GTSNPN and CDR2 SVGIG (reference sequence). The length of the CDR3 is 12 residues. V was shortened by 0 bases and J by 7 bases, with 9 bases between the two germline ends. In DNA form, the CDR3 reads TGTGCCTGGAGTGTACGAGGATCTGGCTACACCTTC. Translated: CAWSVRGSGYTF.

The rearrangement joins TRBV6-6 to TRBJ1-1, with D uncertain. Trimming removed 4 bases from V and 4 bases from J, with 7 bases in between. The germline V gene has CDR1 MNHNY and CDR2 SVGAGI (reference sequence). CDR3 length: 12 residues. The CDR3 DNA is TGTGCCAGCAGTTCGGGCAGCACTGAAGCTTTCTTT. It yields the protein CASSSGSTEAFF.

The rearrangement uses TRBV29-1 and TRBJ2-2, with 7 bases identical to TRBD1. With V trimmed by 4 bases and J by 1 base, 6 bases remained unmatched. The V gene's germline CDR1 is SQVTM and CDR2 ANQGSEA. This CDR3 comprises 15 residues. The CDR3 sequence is CSVAQGSVNTGELFF. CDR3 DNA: TGCAGCGTTGCACAGGGGTCGGTGAACACCGGGGAGCTGTTTTTT.

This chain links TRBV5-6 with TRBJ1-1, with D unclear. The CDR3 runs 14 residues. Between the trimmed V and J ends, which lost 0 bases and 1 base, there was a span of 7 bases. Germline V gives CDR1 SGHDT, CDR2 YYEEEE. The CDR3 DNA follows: TGTGCCAGCAGCTTGGACATGAGGAACACTGAAGCTTTCTTT. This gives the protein CASSLDMRNTEAFF.

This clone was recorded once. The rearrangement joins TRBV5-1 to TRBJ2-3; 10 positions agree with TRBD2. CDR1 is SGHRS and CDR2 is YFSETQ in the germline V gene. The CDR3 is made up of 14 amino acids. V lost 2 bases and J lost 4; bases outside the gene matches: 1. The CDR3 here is CASSLAGGADTQYF. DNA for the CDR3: TGCGCCAGCAGCTTAGCGGGAGGGGCAGATACGCAGTATTTT.

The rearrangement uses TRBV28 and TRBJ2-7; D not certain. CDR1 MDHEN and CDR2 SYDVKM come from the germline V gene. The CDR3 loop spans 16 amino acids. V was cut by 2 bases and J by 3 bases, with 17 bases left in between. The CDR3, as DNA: TGTGCCAGCAGTTTACCCCGGTCCGACCTCGGCTACGAGCAGTACTTC. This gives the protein CASSLPRSDLGYEQYF.

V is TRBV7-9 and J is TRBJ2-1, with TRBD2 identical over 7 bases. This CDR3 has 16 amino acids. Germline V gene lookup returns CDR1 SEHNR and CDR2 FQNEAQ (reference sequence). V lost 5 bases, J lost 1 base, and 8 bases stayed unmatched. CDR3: CASSTREAGSYNEQFF. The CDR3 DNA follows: TGTGCCAGCAGCACTCGGGAGGCGGGTTCCTACAATGAGCAGTTCTTC.

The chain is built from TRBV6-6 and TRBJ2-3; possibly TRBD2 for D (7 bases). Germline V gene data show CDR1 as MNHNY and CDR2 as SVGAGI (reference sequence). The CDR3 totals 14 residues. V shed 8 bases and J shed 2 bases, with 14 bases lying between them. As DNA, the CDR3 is TGTGCCAGCGCAGGGGAGGGAACCACAGATACGCAGTATTTT. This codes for CASAGEGTTDTQYF.

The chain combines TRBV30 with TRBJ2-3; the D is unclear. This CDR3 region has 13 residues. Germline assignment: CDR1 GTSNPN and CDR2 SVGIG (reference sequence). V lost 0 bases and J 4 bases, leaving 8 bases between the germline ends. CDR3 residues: CAWSVLIADTQYF. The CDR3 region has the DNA TGTGCCTGGAGTGTACTCATAGCAGATACGCAGTATTTT.

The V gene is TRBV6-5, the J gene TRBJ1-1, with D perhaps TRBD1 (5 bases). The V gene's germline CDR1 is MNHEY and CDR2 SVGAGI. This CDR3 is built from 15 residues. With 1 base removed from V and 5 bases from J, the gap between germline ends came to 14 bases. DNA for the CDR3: TGTGCCAGCAGTTACTACCCAGGGCGGGGGACTGAAGCTTTCTTT. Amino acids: CASSYYPGRGTEAFF.

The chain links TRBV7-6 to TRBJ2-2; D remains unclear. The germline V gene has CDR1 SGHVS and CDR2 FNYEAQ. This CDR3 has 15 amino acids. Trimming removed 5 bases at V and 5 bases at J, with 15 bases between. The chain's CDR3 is CASSKVLESTGELFF. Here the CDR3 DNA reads TGTGCCAGCAGCAAAGTCTTGGAGTCTACCGGGGAGCTGTTTTTT.